Below are 14 T cell receptor beta chains sequenced from a single sample in a study of blood T cells in healthy people across ages. A J-beta primer mix and a sample-barcoded 5' primer were used in a second PCR of roughly 6 to 12 cycles. TCRdb itself ran the 5' RACE reads through MiXCR, one entry per CDR3 protein. The data show 800,000 to 1,300,000 distinct CDR3 sequences, approximately 26% seen once. This same sample was also taken into another study, of T cells of mothers and their children.

Sequencing was carried out using blood. Receptor source: a girl under 10 years old in good health.

The gene calls are TRBV12-3 or TRBV12-4 and TRBJ2-1; D call uncertain. Trimming shortened V by 1 base and J by 8 bases, and 12 bases separated the two germline ends. This CDR3 has 14 amino acids. DNA of the CDR3: TGTGCCAGCAGTTTAGATCTAGTCAACTATGAGCAGTTCTTC. It specifies CASSLDLVNYEQFF.

This clonotype has more than one count but fewer than ten. This rearrangement joins TRBV3-1 to TRBJ1-2; no definite D call. Deletions cut 3 bases from V and 2 bases from J, with 7 bases between. Germline loops: CDR1 LGHDT, CDR2 YNNKEL (reference sequence). The CDR3 sequence is 13 residues long. The CDR3 sequence is CASSHGSNYGYTF. The CDR3 nucleotides are TGTGCCAGCAGCCATGGCAGCAACTATGGCTACACCTTC.

The chain combines TRBV9 with TRBJ2-3; D remains ambiguous. V shed 0 bases and J shed 5 bases, with 4 bases lying between them. This CDR3 contains 12 residues. Germline loops: CDR1 SGDLS, CDR2 YYNGEE. CDR3 loop: CASSVERDTQYF. The CDR3 nucleotides read TGTGCCAGCAGCGTAGAGCGAGATACGCAGTATTTT.

This clonotype was seen a few times. This sequence joins TRBV4-3 and TRBJ2-6; D gene uncertain. This CDR3 is built from 14 residues. Germline CDR1 and CDR2: LGHNA and YSLEER. Trimming took off 5 bases at V and 9 bases at J, with 14 bases between the two ends. The CDR3 reads CASSSVSSLNVLTF. The CDR3 DNA reads as TGCGCCAGCAGCTCAGTCTCTTCCCTCAACGTCCTGACTTTC.

This clonotype appeared a few times. The gene calls are TRBV12-5 and TRBJ2-1; TRBD1 agrees at 7 bases. The DNA matches TRBJ2-7 better at its end, which makes the J call doubtful. The CDR3 length is 14 residues. Germline V gene lookup returns CDR1 LGHNT and CDR2 FRNRAP. The CDR3 protein is CASGLYRGDIEQYF. The DNA of the CDR3 is TGTGCTAGTGGTTTGTACAGGGGAGATATCGAGCAGTACTTC.

This clonotype was seen more than once but under ten times. This chain joins TRBV3-1 and TRBJ1-1; D gene ambiguous. Trimming removed 0 bases from V and 4 bases from J, with 15 bases in between. CDR1 and CDR2 (germline): LGHDT, YNNKEL (reference sequence). This CDR3 is built from 16 residues. The DNA for the CDR3 is TGTGCCAGCAGCCAAGACGTTGCGGCGGCGCGCACTGAAGCTTTCTTT. Amino acid sequence: CASSQDVAAARTEAFF. The full variable domain, completed using reference TRBV3-1 and TRBJ1-1, is DTAVSQTPKYLVTQMGNDKSIKCEQNLGHDTMYWYKQDSKKFLKIMFSYNNKELIINETVPNRFSPKSPDKAHLNLHINSLELGDSAVYFCASSQDVAAARTEAFFGQGTRLTVV.

The genes are TRBV29-1 and TRBJ2-7, with D unresolved. V lost 7 bases and J 6 bases, leaving 19 bases between the germline ends. The CDR3 has 13 amino acids. The V gene's germline CDR1 is SQVTM and CDR2 ANQGSEA. CDR3 nucleotides: TGCAGCGCACCTGATGGGCCCCTTGGCGAGCAGTACTTC. It translates to CSAPDGPLGEQYF.

This chain links TRBV6-2 or TRBV6-3 with TRBJ2-1; 8 nucleotides line up with TRBD2. The CDR3 loop spans 15 amino acids. Germline assignment: CDR1 MNHEY and CDR2 SVGEGT. V lost 5 bases, J lost 2 bases, and 5 bases stayed unmatched. The DNA of the CDR3 is TGTGCCAGCAGTCGCTACGGGGGGGCCTACAATGAGCAGTTCTTC. Its protein is CASSRYGGAYNEQFF.

The chain recombines TRBV4-2 with TRBJ1-1; D unclear. CDR1 and CDR2 (germline): LGHNA, YNFKEQ. Trimming pared 0 bases from V and 8 bases from J, leaving 16 bases between. This CDR3 spans 15 amino acids. CDR3 DNA: TGTGCCAGCAGCCAAGATTTAGAGGGTTTTGTCGAAGCTTTCTTT. Its translation: CASSQDLEGFVEAFF.

V gene TRBV3-1 combines with J gene TRBJ1-2; 7 nucleotides align to TRBD1. Germline V lookup: CDR1 LGHDT, CDR2 YNNKEL (reference sequence). J gave up 4 bases and V 6 bases, and 11 bases lay outside the gene matches. The CDR3 length is 15 residues. This CDR3 is CASRLSGTDFYGYTF. The CDR3 nucleotides are TGTGCCAGCAGACTATCCGGGACAGACTTCTATGGCTACACCTTC.

V is TRBV14 and J is TRBJ1-2, with 10 bases identical to TRBD1. The J segment lost 3 bases and the V segment lost 4 bases, leaving 14 bases of the junction unmatched. Per germline, CDR1 SGHDN and CDR2 FVKESK. The CDR3 is made up of 18 amino acids. CDR3 residues: CASSRNLDRGLWDYGYTF. In nucleotides, the CDR3 is TGTGCCAGCAGCCGGAACCTGGACAGGGGGTTATGGGACTATGGCTACACCTTC.

This chain connects TRBV27 to TRBJ1-6, with a possible D match to TRBD1 (6 bases). Germline CDR1 reads MNHEY; CDR2 reads SMNVEV (reference sequence). The CDR3 runs to 15 residues. The V end was cut by 3 bases, the J end by 8 bases, with 14 bases between. The CDR3 here is CASSLRTVGYSPLHF. CDR3 DNA sequence: TGTGCCAGCAGTTTGAGGACAGTCGGGTATTCACCCCTCCACTTT.

The sample holds a few counts of this clonotype. The chain joins TRBV2 to TRBJ2-3; 8 bases are a match to TRBD1. The V segment lost 8 bases and the J segment 6 bases; nucleotides outside the gene matches: 13. CDR1 and CDR2 (germline): SNHLY, FYNNEI. The CDR3 covers 15 residues. CDR3 nucleotides: TGTGCCAGCCGCCAGACAGGGGTAGTAGGGGATACGCAGTATTTT. It codes for CASRQTGVVGDTQYF.

This clonotype was seen at least ten times. The J gene is TRBJ2-7, the V gene TRBV3-1; D remains ambiguous. CDR1 LGHDT and CDR2 YNNKEL come from the germline V gene (reference sequence). CDR3 length: 15 amino acids. V lost 0 bases and J lost 3, with 12 bases in between. The chain's CDR3 is CASSQDLSSYYEQYF. The DNA for the CDR3 is TGTGCCAGCAGCCAAGATCTGAGTAGCTACTACGAGCAGTACTTC.